Below, 14 T cell receptor beta chains from the same sample are listed, as sequenced in a study of beta chain features in type 1 diabetes. The entirety of the isolated RNA underwent reverse transcription, so expressed TCRB transcripts were sequenced. Using immunoSEQ multiplex PCR, the repertoire was profiled, and TCRdb retains in-frame clones only, with some absent. The repertoire holds some 99,000 clones, with approximately 39% as singletons. The sequenced sample consisted of stem cell memory CD4+ T cells from blood. The receptors come from a woman younger than 35 in good health.

This sequence joins TRBV19 and TRBJ2-1; 14 bases match TRBD2. This CDR3 is built from 15 residues. Germline trimming cut 8 bases from V and 6 bases from J; bases unmatched to any gene: 6. Germline V gene data show CDR1 as LNHDA and CDR2 as SQIVND (reference sequence). The CDR3 protein is CASRGLAGGSNEQFF. The CDR3 DNA sequence: TGTGCCAGTCGAGGACTAGCGGGAGGAAGCAATGAGCAGTTCTTC.

This clone was picked up a small number of times. The gene calls are TRBV5-1 and TRBJ2-7; D possibly corresponds to TRBD1 (6 bases). Per germline, CDR1 SGHRS and CDR2 YFSETQ. CDR3 size: 14 residues. Trimming took 4 bases from V and 0 from J, leaving 11 bases between them. The CDR3 sequence is CASSRDTNSYEQYF. The CDR3 DNA follows: TGCGCCAGCAGCAGGGACACCAACTCCTACGAGCAGTACTTC.

This clone has just a few counts. The chain is built from TRBV5-1 and TRBJ1-5, with a possible D match to TRBD1 (5 bases). The V gene lost 0 bases and the J gene lost 11 bases, with 15 bases spanning the gap. The CDR3 consists of 14 residues. Germline values: CDR1 SGHRS, CDR2 YFSETQ. CDR3 region: CASSLDGKVGAQHF. The CDR3 nucleotides are TGCGCCAGCAGCTTGGATGGGAAGGTAGGGGCCCAGCATTTT. The full variable domain, completed using reference TRBV5-1 and TRBJ1-5, is KAGVTQTPRYLIKTRGQQVTLSCSPISGHRSVSWYQQTPGQGLQFLFEYFSETQRNKGNFPGRFSGRQFSNSRSEMNVSTLELGDSALYLCASSLDGKVGAQHFGDGTRLSIL.

The chain has TRBV9 and TRBJ2-5; tentatively, D is TRBD2 (5 bases). The CDR3 consists of 14 residues. V shed 1 base and J shed 4 bases, with 11 bases lying between them. CDR1 is SGDLS and CDR2 is YYNGEE in the germline V gene. The CDR3 protein is CASSVSDYRETQYF. CDR3 bases: TGTGCCAGCAGCGTATCCGACTACCGAGAGACCCAGTACTTC.

The V and J genes are TRBV20-1 and TRBJ1-1; 7 bases fit TRBD1. Per the germline V gene, CDR1 is DFQATT and CDR2 is SNEGSKA (reference sequence). The CDR3 extends over 11 amino acids. Trimming at V came to 5 bases and at J to 8 bases, leaving 5 bases not matched to a gene. The CDR3 spells CSAPGTVEAFF. In DNA, the CDR3 is TGCAGTGCTCCCGGGACAGTCGAAGCTTTCTTT.

This clone occurred once. The chain carries TRBV18 and TRBJ1-2, with D unresolved. This CDR3 region has 8 residues. Germline CDR1 reads KGHSH; CDR2 reads LQKENI. V lost 6 bases, J lost 12 bases, and 5 bases lay in between. For the CDR3, the DNA is TGTGCCAGCTCCCCCGACACCTTC. This sequence encodes CASSPDTF.

This chain connects TRBV11-2 to TRBJ2-1; possibly TRBD2 for D (6 bases). The CDR3 contains 16 residues. CDR1 SGHAT and CDR2 FQNNGV come from the germline V gene. V was clipped by 1 base and J by 0 bases, with 10 bases between them. CDR3 DNA: TGTGCCAGCAGCTTAGGCGGGGCCAGCTCCTACAATGAGCAGTTCTTC. It encodes CASSLGGASSYNEQFF. Using reference TRBV11-2 and TRBJ2-1 for the parts outside the CDR3, the full variable domain is EAGVAQSPRYKIIEKRQSVAFWCNPISGHATLYWYQQILGQGPKLLIQFQNNGVVDDSQLPKDRFSAERLKGVDSTLKIQPAKLEDSAVYLCASSLGGASSYNEQFFGPGTRLTVL.

This chain uses TRBV6-4 with TRBJ2-3, with TRBD2 matching 9 bases. V shed 2 bases, J shed 4 bases, and the junction held 7 bases outside the gene matches. The V gene's germline CDR1 is MRHNA and CDR2 SNTAGT. The CDR3 is made up of 16 amino acids. This CDR3 reads CASSDAGTSNADTQYF. The CDR3 DNA reads TGTGCCAGCAGTGACGCCGGGACTAGCAATGCAGATACGCAGTATTTT.

This clone occurred a few times. The J gene is TRBJ2-1, the V gene TRBV18; a possible D gene is TRBD1 (5 bases). Trimming cost V 2 bases and J 9 bases, with 23 bases left between them. Germline CDR1 is KGHSH and CDR2 is LQKENI. The CDR3 loop spans 17 amino acids. The CDR3 DNA follows: TGTGCCAGCTCACCAGATCGGACACCGGTTTCAGGTAGTGAGCAGTTCTTC. Amino acid sequence: CASSPDRTPVSGSEQFF.

This clone came up a few times. J is TRBJ2-1 and V is TRBV2; 9 bases are shared with TRBD1. Germline CDR1 is SNHLY and CDR2 is FYNNEI. The V segment lost 10 bases and the J segment 5 bases; nucleotides outside the gene matches: 12. CDR3 length: 15 residues. The CDR3 region is CATIPDRGYNNEQFF. The CDR3 DNA reads as TGTGCCACCATCCCCGACAGGGGGTATAACAATGAGCAGTTCTTC.

A few counts support this clone. This chain uses TRBV28 with TRBJ2-1, with a tentative D call TRBD1 (6 bases). This CDR3 comprises 15 residues. Trimming stripped 3 bases from V and 6 bases from J, with 15 bases between. Germline CDR1 and CDR2: MDHEN and SYDVKM. Here the CDR3 DNA reads TGTGCCAGCAGTTTTATAGGACAGTCGCGCAATGAGCAGTTCTTC. It yields the protein CASSFIGQSRNEQFF.

CDR3 residues: CASSLPYSNGGNTEAFF. In DNA form, the CDR3 reads TGTGCCAGCAGTTTACCGTACAGCAACGGGGGGAACACTGAAGCTTTCTTT. The V and J genes are TRBV28 and TRBJ1-1; TRBD1 is a possible D gene (5 bases). CDR1 MDHEN and CDR2 SYDVKM come from the germline V gene. The CDR3 is 17 amino acids. Trimming took off 2 bases at V and 1 base at J, with 17 bases between the two ends.

The chain combines TRBV15 with TRBJ1-1, with a tentative D call TRBD1 (5 bases). CDR1 and CDR2 (germline): LNHNV, YYDKDF (reference sequence). The CDR3 has 16 amino acids. V shed 1 base and J shed 0 bases, with 12 bases lying between them. CDR3 DNA sequence: TGTGCCACCAGCAGAGGGCTGGGGGGGATGAACACTGAAGCTTTCTTT. It yields the protein CATSRGLGGMNTEAFF.

V usage is TRBV7-2 and J usage is TRBJ2-3; 8 nucleotides line up with TRBD2. Germline loops: CDR1 SGHTA, CDR2 FQGNSA. CDR3 length: 16 amino acids. Trimming at V came to 4 bases and at J to 7 bases, leaving 13 bases not matched to a gene. The CDR3: CASSSYRGLGANTQYF. DNA for the CDR3: TGTGCCAGCAGCTCGTATAGGGGACTAGGGGCAAATACGCAGTATTTT.